These 17 T cell receptor beta chains share one sample of origin, sequenced in a study of blood T cells in healthy people across ages. Primed by a sample-barcoded 5' primer and a J-beta primer mix, a second PCR proceeded for roughly 7 to 12 cycles. TCRdb processed the 5' RACE reads anew with MiXCR; each CDR3 protein has one entry. The table includes some 1.1 million distinct CDR3 sequences, 35% to 45% detected once. Sequenced input: blood. Receptor source: a man aged 18 to 29 in good health.

This clonotype was picked up a small number of times. This chain uses TRBV9 with TRBJ2-3, with 7 bases identical to TRBD1. The CDR3 sequence is 17 residues long. Germline V gene lookup returns CDR1 SGDLS and CDR2 YYNGEE. V lost 1 base and J lost 1; bases outside the gene matches: 9. The CDR3 bases are TGTGCCAGCAGCGTATCCTTTGACAGGGCGGGCACAGATACGCAGTATTTT. It encodes CASSVSFDRAGTDTQYF.

To note about this clonotype: A single base is all that separates this from a far larger clone, so a read error is likely. The chain has TRBV25-1 and TRBJ2-1; D perhaps matches TRBD1 (5 bases). This CDR3 region has 13 residues. Looked up from germline, CDR1 is MGHDK and CDR2 is SYGVNS. As DNA, the CDR3 is TGTGCCAGCAGCCTTGACAGCTACAGTGAGCAGTTCTTC. Amino acid sequence: CASSLDSYSEQFF. The whole variable domain, filled in from reference TRBV25-1 and TRBJ2-1, reads EADIYQTPRYLVIGTGKKITLECSQTMGHDKMYWYQQDPGMELHLIHYSYGVNSTEKGDLSSESTVSRIRTEHFPLTLESARPSHTSQYLCASSLDSYSEQFFGPGTRLTVL.

The rearrangement joins TRBV5-1 to TRBJ1-6, with D tentatively TRBD1 (5 bases). CDR3 length: 14 amino acids. Germline V gene sequence: CDR1 SGHRS, CDR2 YFSETQ. Trimming pared 5 bases from V and 12 bases from J, leaving 18 bases between. The CDR3 region is CASSLEAGRGPLHF. The CDR3 region has the DNA TGCGCCAGCAGTCTTGAGGCAGGGCGAGGACCCCTCCACTTT.

The chain employs TRBV14 and TRBJ2-5; D may match TRBD1 or TRBD2 (5 bases each). CDR1 is SGHDN, CDR2 FVKESK, per germline. V was shortened by 3 bases and J by 1 base, with 12 bases between the two germline ends. The CDR3 is 15 amino acids. The CDR3 loop reads CASSHGGTIQETQYF. The CDR3 region has the DNA TGTGCCAGCAGCCATGGGGGAACAATCCAAGAGACCCAGTACTTC.

Note on this clonotype: The junction departs from germline at one end; a sequencing error may be responsible. V is TRBV5-1 and J is TRBJ1-2; the D gene is possibly TRBD1 (5 bases). The CDR3 runs to 14 residues. Germline CDR1 reads SGHRS; CDR2 reads YFSETQ. This CDR3 reads CASSPRQSNYGHTF. The CDR3 DNA follows: TGCGCCAGCAGCCCTCGACAGTCTAACTATGGCCACACCTTC.

A note on this clonotype: Relative to the germline gene, one junction end is altered; a read error may explain this. J is TRBJ1-5 and V is TRBV15; unclear D gene. This CDR3 has 16 amino acids. The germline V gene encodes CDR1 LNHNV and CDR2 YYDKDF (reference sequence). The CDR3, as DNA: TGTGCCACCAGCAGAGATACGGGGTTTCCCAATCAGCCCCTGCATTTT. Amino acid sequence: CATSRDTGFPNQPLHF.

The rearrangement links TRBV19 to TRBJ2-3; 8 bases are shared with TRBD1. Germline V gene data show CDR1 as LNHDA and CDR2 as SQIVND (reference sequence). The CDR3 is 17 amino acids. V dropped 4 bases and J dropped 4; count of bases not matched to a gene: 13. The CDR3 nucleotides read TGTGCCAGTAGTAGAGCCGGGACAGGAGCCCGGGCAGATACGCAGTATTTT. Its translation is CASSRAGTGARADTQYF.

This clonotype was seen once. V gene TRBV5-1 combines with J gene TRBJ1-4, with no clear D. This CDR3 spans 13 amino acids. V gave up 4 bases and J gave up 8 bases, with 12 bases separating them. CDR1 and CDR2 from the germline V gene are SGHRS and YFSETQ. The CDR3 here is CASSPDIAEKLFF. The CDR3 DNA reads as TGCGCCAGCAGCCCGGATATTGCCGAAAAACTGTTTTTT.

This clonotype was detected only a few times. The V call is TRBV9, the J call TRBJ2-1, with D uncertain. V lost 0 bases and J 1 base, leaving 11 bases between the germline ends. The CDR3 is 16 residues long. The V gene's germline CDR1 is SGDLS and CDR2 YYNGEE. Here the CDR3 DNA reads TGTGCCAGCAGCGTAGATGTCAGGCCATCCTACAATGAGCAGTTCTTC. It specifies CASSVDVRPSYNEQFF.

This chain links TRBV6-2 or TRBV6-3 with TRBJ1-5; no reliable D call. In germline, CDR1 is MNHEY, CDR2 SVGEGT. This CDR3 region has 16 residues. With 2 bases removed from V and 0 bases from J, the gap between germline ends came to 11 bases. The CDR3 is CASSYRALLSNQPQHF. In nucleotides, the CDR3 is TGTGCCAGCAGTTACAGGGCCCTCCTTAGCAATCAGCCCCAGCATTTT.

This clonotype was found a few times. The gene calls are TRBV20-1 and TRBJ2-3; the D gene could be TRBD1 or TRBD2 (5 bases each). The V end was cut by 3 bases, the J end by 2 bases, with 9 bases between. The CDR3 consists of 13 residues. Germline CDR1 reads DFQATT; CDR2 reads SNEGSKA (reference sequence). The CDR3 DNA is TGCAGTGCTAGTGGGGGTTTCACAGATACGCAGTATTTT. It specifies CSASGGFTDTQYF.

The chain joins TRBV5-1 to TRBJ2-3; D gene unclear. V dropped 0 bases and J dropped 0 bases, with 11 bases sitting between them. The CDR3 sequence is 16 residues long. Per germline, CDR1 SGHRS and CDR2 YFSETQ. The DNA of the CDR3 is TGCGCCAGCAGCTTGGAGACACCTACTAGCACAGATACGCAGTATTTT. Its translation is CASSLETPTSTDTQYF.

This clonotype has just a few counts. The chain carries TRBV25-1 and TRBJ2-1; 9 bases map to TRBD2. This CDR3 has 14 amino acids. Germline CDR1 is MGHDK and CDR2 is SYGVNS. After removal of 6 bases from V and 6 bases from J, the junction contained 6 bases not matched to a gene. The CDR3 coding sequence is TGTGCCAGCAGCCGGGGCGGGGGGGTCAATGAGCAGTTCTTC. Residues: CASSRGGGVNEQFF.

This clonotype was observed once. The CDR3 sequence: CAISEGEGAGYTF. The CDR3 nucleotides read TGTGCCATCAGTGAGGGGGAGGGAGCTGGCTACACCTTC. The chain has TRBV10-3 and TRBJ1-2; D is uncertain. Per the germline V gene, CDR1 is ENHRY and CDR2 is SYGVKD. Trimming pared 2 bases from V and 7 bases from J, leaving 11 bases between. This CDR3 spans 13 amino acids.

This clonotype came up a few times. CDR3 nucleotides: TGTGCCAGCAGCCTGGTAGCGGGGGTCGGGAATGAGCAGTTCTTC. This sequence encodes CASSLVAGVGNEQFF. The chain joins TRBV9 to TRBJ2-1, with 9 bases that match TRBD2. With V trimmed by 4 bases and J by 7 bases, 9 bases remained unmatched. CDR1 and CDR2 from the germline V gene are SGDLS and YYNGEE. The CDR3 has 15 amino acids.

The chain joins TRBV7-9 to TRBJ2-1, with D possibly TRBD2 on 7 matching bases. CDR3 length: 16 amino acids. Germline V gives CDR1 SEHNR, CDR2 FQNEAQ (reference sequence). Trimming shortened V by 0 bases and J by 3 bases, and 12 bases separated the two germline ends. The CDR3: CASSLAGGRIYNEQFF. The CDR3 DNA reads as TGTGCCAGCAGCTTAGCGGGGGGGCGCATCTACAATGAGCAGTTCTTC.

J is TRBJ1-1 and V is TRBV9; weak D call: TRBD1 (6 bases). Germline V CDR1 and CDR2: SGDLS, YYNGEE. V dropped 3 bases and J dropped 0 bases, with 12 bases sitting between them. The CDR3 consists of 15 residues. Here the CDR3 reads CASSARGGLNTEAFF. Written as DNA, the CDR3 is TGTGCCAGCAGCGCCCGCGGGGGGCTGAACACTGAAGCTTTCTTT.